The sequence of this TCR beta chain was determined in a study of shared clonotypes between healthy human individuals. The germline V and J ends were trimmed by 3 bases and 2 bases, with 4 bases remaining between them. This CDR3 contains 12 residues. The V gene's germline CDR1 is MDHEN and CDR2 SYDVKM. Data came from immunoSEQ multiplex PCR; TCRdb stores just in-frame clones and leaves some out. The sample holds about 2.2 million clones, 90% to 95% seen once. Notes on this clone: Other DNA sequences of this sample code for an identical CDR3.

Terminally differentiated effector memory CD45RA+ cells were excluded by CCR7 positive selection of CD45RO-negative cells. The TCR sequence derives from a man aged 18 to 30 in good health. Some clones in this sample may be carry-over from other donors' samples. The sequencing input was naive CD8+ T cells from PBMCs. The V and J genes are TRBV28 and TRBJ1-1; D unclear. As DNA, the CDR3 is TGTGCCAGCAGTTTTTATAACACTGAAGCTTTCTTT. Translated: CASSFYNTEAFF.